This T cell receptor (beta chain) was found in a study of T cells in localized non-small cell lung cancer. Study observations and caveats: Adjacent uninvolved lung had the highest clonality, suggesting focused antigen responses. Turning up in adjacent lung were a median approximately 60 of the top 100 tumor clones.

A note on this clone: Its antigen is undetermined.

CDR3 size: 15 residues. CDR1 and CDR2 (germline): SGHTA, FQGNSA. V was trimmed by 5 bases and J by 0 bases, leaving 13 bases between them. Profiled with immunoSEQ multiplex PCR; TCRdb holds only in-frame clones, not every one. This repertoire shows just under 20,000 clones, approximately 90% found once; its top ten account for about 8.4%. The sequence was collected from a man aged 35 to 70 with stage I lung adenocarcinoma. Specimen: peripheral blood, collected before any cancer treatment. V gene TRBV7-2 combines with J gene TRBJ2-5; D ambiguous. In DNA form, the CDR3 reads TGTGCCAGCAGCCGCGGCGTCTTATACCAAGAGACCCAGTACTTC. Amino acids: CASSRGVLYQETQYF.